The clone carrying this T cell receptor beta chain is medium-sized (0.01 to 0.1%) in the sample. Profiling relied on immunoSEQ multiplex PCR, and the TCRdb table lists in-frame clones only, not all of them. This sample carries 2,500 to 3,000 clones, none of them present only once. CDR1 and CDR2 from the germline V gene are LGHNA and YSLEER. Trimming took off 0 bases at V and 3 bases at J, with 14 bases between the two ends. The CDR3 covers 16 residues. This sample was taken from a study of T cells after posttransplantation cyclophosphamide. Treatment was busulfan-fludarabine conditioning, a marrow graft, and cyclophosphamide on days +3 and +4.

This TCR was recovered from a male patient aged 60-69 years who received an allogeneic stem cell transplant from a related donor and was CMV-positive. Some T cells may trace back to the graft donor. The rearrangement joins TRBV4-3 to TRBJ1-1, with D maybe TRBD1 (5 bases). The sequences come from PBMCs, collected after allogeneic stem cell transplant with posttransplant cyclophosphamide. The CDR3 loop is CASSQDPAGGDTEAFF. CDR3 bases: TGCGCCAGCAGCCAAGATCCCGCCGGAGGGGACACTGAAGCTTTCTTT.